Here is one T cell receptor (beta chain) with its context. Its antigen is unidentified. The sample is drawn from a study of Graves' ophthalmopathy and Graves' hyperthyroidism. Study results and caveats: The model reached 55% to 71% sensitivity and about 72% specificity for predicting ophthalmopathy progression. Researchers report that a 13-signature model separated ophthalmopathy from stable hyperthyroidism, posting 85% to 90% sensitivity and roughly 81% specificity.

Additional autoimmune diseases, uncontrolled infections, pregnancy or lactation disqualified patients. Clinical symptoms, serum thyroxine, TRAb, thyroid ultrasound and orbital computed tomography determined diagnosis. The CDR3 totals 12 residues. The germline V and J ends were trimmed by 4 bases and 3 bases, with 9 bases remaining between them. The germline V gene has CDR1 GTSNPN and CDR2 SVGIG (reference sequence). The sequenced template was RNA, covering the TCR beta CDR3 region. First-round RT-PCR used HTBI primers; second-round multiplex PCR followed. TCRdb redid the calling of the multiplex PCR reads with MiXCR, one entry per CDR3 protein. The profile shows over 200,000 distinct CDR3 sequences, under 30% of them singletons.

Source material: peripheral blood. The rearrangement links TRBV30 to TRBJ1-1; D is possibly TRBD1 (5 bases). The sequence was obtained from a man over 45 with Graves' ophthalmopathy. CDR3 amino acids: CAWTRDDTEAFF. In DNA form, the CDR3 reads TGTGCCTGGACCCGGGACGACACTGAAGCTTTCTTT.